These 5 T cell receptor beta chains were sequenced from one sample in a study of Ad26.COV2.S vaccination and SARS-CoV-2 variants. TCRdb keeps only in-frame clones here, not all; method: immunoSEQ multiplex PCR. The table records some 190,000 clones, approximately 90% of them present only once. Sequencing was performed on peripheral blood, taken after recovery from COVID-19. The receptors derive from a human donor who had recovered from COVID-19.

The rearrangement joins TRBV13 to TRBJ2-1, with D perhaps matching TRBD1 (6 bases). Germline assignment: CDR1 PRHDT and CDR2 FYEKMQ (reference sequence). CDR3 length: 16 residues. Trimming took off 5 bases at V and 6 bases at J, with 20 bases between the two ends. The CDR3 protein is CASSHLDIGQRNEQFF. The CDR3 DNA is TGTGCCAGCAGCCACCTAGACATCGGACAGCGCAATGAGCAGTTCTTC. Full variable domain (remainder filled in from reference TRBV13 and TRBJ2-1): AAGVIQSPRHLIKEKRETATLKCYPIPRHDTVYWYQQGPGQDPQFLISFYEKMQSDKGSIPDRFSAQQFSDYHSELNMSSLELGDSALYFCASSHLDIGQRNEQFFGPGTRLTVL.

CDR3: CASSTASRVVTEAFF. The CDR3 nucleotides are TGTGCCAGTAGCACCGCATCCAGGGTGGTCACTGAAGCTTTCTTT. The chain carries TRBV19 and TRBJ1-1, with a weak D call TRBD1 (5 bases). The CDR3 covers 15 residues. The germline V gene has CDR1 LNHDA and CDR2 SQIVND (reference sequence). Trimming pared 6 bases from V and 4 bases from J, leaving 18 bases between.

J is TRBJ1-1 and V is TRBV6-5; D might be TRBD1 (5 bases). Germline CDR1 is MNHEY and CDR2 is SVGAGI. Between the trimmed V and J ends, which lost 7 bases and 4 bases, there was a span of 16 bases. The CDR3 loop spans 14 amino acids. CDR3 residues: CASTDGGGGTEAFF. DNA of the CDR3: TGTGCCAGCACCGACGGGGGGGGAGGCACTGAAGCTTTCTTT.

The CDR3 is CASSLPSSYNSPLHF. In nucleotides, the CDR3 is TGTGCCAGCAGTTTGCCTAGCTCCTATAATTCACCCCTCCACTTT. The gene calls are TRBV28 and TRBJ1-6, with D hard to call. V was trimmed by 3 bases and J by 0 bases, leaving 6 bases between them. Germline V gene data show CDR1 as MDHEN and CDR2 as SYDVKM. The length of the CDR3 is 15 residues.

This chain links TRBV12-5 with TRBJ2-5; D not certain. Deletions cut 10 bases from V and 1 base from J, with 28 bases between. Germline-derived CDR1 and CDR2 are LGHNT and FRNRAP. The CDR3 is made up of 18 amino acids. CDR3 sequence (DNA): TGTGCTATTGACTCTAAGGTAAGGCAGGCGGCTTTCCAAGAGACCCAGTACTTC. This gives the protein CAIDSKVRQAAFQETQYF.